This entry features one TCR beta chain sequence. One end of the junction is discordant with germline, which a read error may explain. A constant-region primer primed TCR beta cDNA synthesis from about 550 ng of total RNA. It was through three nested multiplex PCR rounds of slightly modified ARM-PCR that TCR beta libraries arose. In the first two PCR rounds, TRBV1-TRBV30 forward primers were paired with a C-beta reverse primer, and each round lasted 10 cycles. One entry per CDR3 protein, called by TCRdb with MiXCR from the multiplex PCR reads. The sample carries about 110,000 distinct CDR3 sequences, 65% recorded once. The sample is drawn from a study of tumor-infiltrating lymphocytes in primary liver carcinoma. Unsorted bulk tissue, roughly 20-32 mg of it, served as the source for co-extraction of RNA and DNA. Patients diagnosed with primary liver carcinoma received treatment through surgical resection. Tumor regions sampled: superior, inferior, left, right poles, and centre.

The CDR3 runs to 16 residues. The germline V gene encodes CDR1 SGHNT and CDR2 YENEEA. V gene TRBV11-3 combines with J gene TRBJ2-1, with D tentatively TRBD1 or TRBD2 (5 bases each). Sequencing used liver tumor tissue from sampling region 1. Subset described: tumor region T1, superior pole. The receptor comes from a woman aged 60-75 years with primary liver carcinoma and hepatitis B virus infection. This chain's CDR3 is CASSLDPGLGIHEKFF. The CDR3 DNA reads as TGTGCCAGCAGCTTGGATCCGGGGCTAGGGATCCATGAGAAGTTCTTC.